This TCR beta chain was profiled in a study of T cell responses to AZD1222 COVID-19 vaccine. The study's findings and limits: Spike-specific TCR repertoires showed rising breadth and depth after two AZD1222 doses. Among vaccine-associated CD4 TCRs, coverage spanned spike, with dominance at 160-218 and 743-854. Among the donors, most were white British and more were female, and clonal diversity was possibly underestimated. There were repertoire samples only from the period after the peak T cell response.

A word on this clone: What it binds is unknown.

This CDR3 has 16 residues. The repertoire was sequenced with immunoSEQ multiplex PCR; TCRdb's copy has only in-frame clones and lacks some. The top ten clones hold approximately 7.5% of a sample with under 150,000 clones, 90% of them seen once. The material sequenced was peripheral blood, taken on day 0 of AZD1222 vaccination. The rearrangement links TRBV21-1 to TRBJ1-6; TRBD1, as called in the table, went unchecked against the DNA. TRBV21-1 is shown as a pseudogene. This TCR was sampled from an adult in good health. The CDR3 spells CASRKPRTGLNSPLHF. Here the CDR3 DNA reads TGTGCCAGCAGAAAACCCCGGACAGGGTTGAATTCACCCCTCCACTTT.